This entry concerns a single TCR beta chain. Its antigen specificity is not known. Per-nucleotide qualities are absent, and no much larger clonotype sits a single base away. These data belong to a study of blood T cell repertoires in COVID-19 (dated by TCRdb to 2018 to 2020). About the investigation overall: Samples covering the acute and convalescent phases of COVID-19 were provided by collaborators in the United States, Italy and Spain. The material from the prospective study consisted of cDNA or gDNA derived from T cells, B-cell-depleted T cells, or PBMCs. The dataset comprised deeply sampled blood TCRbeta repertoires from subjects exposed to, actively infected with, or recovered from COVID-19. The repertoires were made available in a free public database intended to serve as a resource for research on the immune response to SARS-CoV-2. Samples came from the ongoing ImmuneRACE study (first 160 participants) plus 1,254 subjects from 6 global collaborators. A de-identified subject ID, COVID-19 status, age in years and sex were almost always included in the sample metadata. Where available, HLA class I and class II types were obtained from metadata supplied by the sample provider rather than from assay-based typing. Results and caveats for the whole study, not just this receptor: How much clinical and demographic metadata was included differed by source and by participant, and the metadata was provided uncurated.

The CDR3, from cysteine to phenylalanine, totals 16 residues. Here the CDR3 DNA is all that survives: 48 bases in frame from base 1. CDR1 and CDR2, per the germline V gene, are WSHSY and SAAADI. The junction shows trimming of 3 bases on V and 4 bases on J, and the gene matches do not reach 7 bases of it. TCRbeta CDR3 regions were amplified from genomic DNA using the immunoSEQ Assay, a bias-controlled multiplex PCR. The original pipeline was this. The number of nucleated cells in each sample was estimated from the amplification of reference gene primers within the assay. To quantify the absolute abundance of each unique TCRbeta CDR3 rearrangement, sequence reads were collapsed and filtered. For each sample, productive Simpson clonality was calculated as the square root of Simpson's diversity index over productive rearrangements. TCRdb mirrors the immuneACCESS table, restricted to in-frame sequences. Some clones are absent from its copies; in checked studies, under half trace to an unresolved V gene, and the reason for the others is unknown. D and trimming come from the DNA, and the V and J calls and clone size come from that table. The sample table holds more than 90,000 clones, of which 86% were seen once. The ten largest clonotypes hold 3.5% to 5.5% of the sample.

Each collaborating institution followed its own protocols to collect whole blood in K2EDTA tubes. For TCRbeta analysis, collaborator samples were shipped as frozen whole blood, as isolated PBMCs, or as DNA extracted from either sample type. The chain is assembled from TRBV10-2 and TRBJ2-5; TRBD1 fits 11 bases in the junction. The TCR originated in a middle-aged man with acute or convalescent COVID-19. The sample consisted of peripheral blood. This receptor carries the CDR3 CASSDRSGTGGETQYF. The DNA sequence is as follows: TGCGCCAGCAGTGATAGGTCGGGGACAGGGGGAGAGACCCAGTACTTC.